This T cell receptor (beta chain) comes out of a study of blood T cell repertoires in COVID-19. About the research overall: Italy, Spain and the United States were the sources of the convalescent and acute COVID-19 samples.

Germline assignment: CDR1 LNHDA and CDR2 SQIVND (reference sequence). The V gene lost 1 base and the J gene lost 3 bases, with 13 bases spanning the gap. The CDR3 is 16 amino acids. Grouping used clinical history reported by participants in a survey and questionnaire. Assay used: immunoSEQ multiplex PCR; TCRdb lists only in-frame clones, some missing. The repertoire has under 450,000 clones, approximately 89% of them found once; the top ten carry 1% to 1.5%. The chain couples TRBV19 to TRBJ1-5; TRBD1 is a possible D gene (5 bases). The sequenced sample consisted of PBMCs or T cells enriched from blood (not recorded which). This TCR was sampled from a man aged 25 to 40 who had recovered from COVID-19. The CDR3, as DNA: TGTGCCAGTAGTATAGGGGGCGCAGGCCTCAATCAGCCCCAGCATTTT. Protein product: CASSIGGAGLNQPQHF.